These 10 T cell receptor beta chains originate from one sample sequenced in a study of PD-1 blockade in classical Hodgkin lymphoma. TCRdb keeps only in-frame clones here, not all; method: immunoSEQ multiplex PCR. The top ten clones hold 13% of a sample with 40,000 to 50,000 clones, roughly 73% of them seen once. All patients experienced relapse after autologous stem cell transplantation, and brentuximab vedotin exposure was variable. The specimen was peripheral blood mononuclear cells (PBMCs), collected at baseline. The receptors originated from a human donor with classical Hodgkin lymphoma.

The rearrangement links TRBV4-1 to TRBJ2-4; D tentatively reads TRBD1 or TRBD2 (5 bases each). Germline-derived CDR1 and CDR2 are MGHRA and YSYEKL. V shed 3 bases and J shed 6 bases, with 21 bases lying between them. CDR3 length: 17 residues. The CDR3 protein is CASSQVHGAQNGNIQYF. The CDR3 coding sequence is TGCGCCAGCAGCCAGGTACACGGGGCGCAGAATGGAAACATTCAGTACTTC.

The J gene is TRBJ1-6, the V gene TRBV7-9; D call uncertain. Germline V gene lookup returns CDR1 SEHNR and CDR2 FQNEAQ (reference sequence). The CDR3 has 14 residues. Trimming took off 1 base at V and 5 bases at J, with 6 bases between the two ends. Here the CDR3 reads CASSLGNHNSPLHF. Written as DNA, the CDR3 is TGTGCCAGCAGCTTAGGGAACCATAATTCACCCCTCCACTTT.

This clone showed up just a few times. The chain couples TRBV6-1 to TRBJ1-4; D possibly corresponds to TRBD1 (5 bases). The V gene's germline CDR1 is MNHNS and CDR2 SASEGT. V was cut by 3 bases and J by 6 bases, with 14 bases left in between. The CDR3 is 15 residues long. The CDR3 region is CASSDGGAVDEKLFF. Written as DNA, the CDR3 is TGTGCCAGCAGTGATGGTGGGGCCGTAGATGAAAAACTGTTTTTT.

The rearrangement joins TRBV5-1 to TRBJ2-3; D call uncertain. Looked up from germline, CDR1 is SGHRS and CDR2 is YFSETQ. V was clipped by 2 bases and J by 6 bases, with 7 bases between them. This CDR3 has 12 amino acids. CDR3 in amino acids: CASSFGRDTQYF. CDR3 coding DNA: TGCGCCAGCAGCTTTGGCCGGGATACGCAGTATTTT. The whole variable domain, filled in from reference TRBV5-1 and TRBJ2-3, reads KAGVTQTPRYLIKTRGQQVTLSCSPISGHRSVSWYQQTPGQGLQFLFEYFSETQRNKGNFPGRFSGRQFSNSRSEMNVSTLELGDSALYLCASSFGRDTQYFGPGTRLTVL.

V is TRBV9 and J is TRBJ2-2, with 8 bases lining up with TRBD2. Unmatched junction bases numbered 3, after V lost 1 base and J lost 1 base. This CDR3 is 16 amino acids long. Germline V lookup: CDR1 SGDLS, CDR2 YYNGEE. CDR3 DNA sequence: TGTGCCAGCAGCGTACAACTAGCGGAGAACACCGGGGAGCTGTTTTTT. As protein: CASSVQLAENTGELFF.

The chain is built from TRBV6-1 and TRBJ2-7; tentative D call: TRBD1 (5 bases). The V gene's germline CDR1 is MNHNS and CDR2 SASEGT. V lost 3 bases and J lost 0, with 9 bases in between. This CDR3 comprises 14 residues. CDR3 residues: CASSEVGLSYEQYF. The CDR3 DNA follows: TGTGCCAGCAGTGAGGTGGGGCTCTCCTACGAGCAGTACTTC.

This chain joins TRBV30 and TRBJ2-5, with D uncertain. The CDR3 is made up of 14 amino acids. Germline values: CDR1 GTSNPN, CDR2 SVGIG (reference sequence). Trimming removed 5 bases at V and 5 bases at J, with 18 bases between. CDR3 in DNA: TGTGCCTGGGTTCTCGGCTCCGGTGGGGAGACCCAGTACTTC. This encodes CAWVLGSGGETQYF.

The chain is built from TRBV15 and TRBJ1-4; no clear D. The germline CDR1 and CDR2 sequences are LNHNV and YYDKDF (reference sequence). V lost 0 bases to trimming and J lost 0 bases, with 17 bases between them. This CDR3 has 19 amino acids. CDR3 region: CATSREEFDPASTNEKLFF. CDR3 bases: TGTGCCACCAGCAGAGAGGAATTCGATCCAGCCTCAACTAATGAAAAACTGTTTTTT.

The chain joins TRBV5-1 to TRBJ2-1, with 14 nucleotides matching TRBD2. CDR1 is SGHRS, CDR2 YFSETQ, per germline. V lost 3 bases, J lost 6 bases, and 5 bases stayed unmatched. This CDR3 contains 16 residues. The CDR3, as DNA: TGCGCCAGCAGCTACGGGACTAGCGGGGGTTTCAATGAGCAGTTCTTC. Its translation: CASSYGTSGGFNEQFF.

This clone was recorded a few times. The gene calls are TRBV5-1 and TRBJ2-1; no clear D gene. The CDR3 extends over 14 amino acids. CDR1 is SGHRS and CDR2 is YFSETQ in the germline V gene. Trimming left V 4 bases short and J 4 bases short, with 12 bases between. CDR3 DNA: TGCGCCAGCAGCCCATCAGTGGGGTACAATGAGCAGTTCTTC. Translation: CASSPSVGYNEQFF.